Below, one TCR beta chain is given with its context. Its antigen is currently unknown. This sample also contains other DNA sequences that code for the same CDR3. It was with 60 Vbeta and 13 Jbeta primers that the PCR ran. The repertoire was sequenced with immunoSEQ multiplex PCR; TCRdb's copy has only in-frame clones and lacks some. The sample lists 90,000 to 100,000 clones, about 75% occurring once. The sample comes from a study of cytomegalovirus exposure and HLA in healthy donors. Broader study findings: According to a later analysis, donors in an Asian-associated ancestry cluster reportedly had fewer N-insertions than the approximately 720-donor mean. Productive rates of about 90% or about 30% were seen for most TCR beta V segments in an earlier analysis. Roughly uniform depth of sequencing across donors was assumed in presence/absence analyses. Equally common other TCR beta chains were less clonally expanded than HLA-associated ones, a later analysis found.

Specimen: PBMCs. The sequence was obtained from a man aged 35 to 55 in good health and CMV-seropositive.

The DNA for the CDR3 is TGTGCCAGTAGCATCTTCCCAGAAGAGACCCAGTACTTC. It translates to CASSIFPEETQYF. This chain connects TRBV19 to TRBJ2-5; D is undetermined. V was clipped by 6 bases and J by 3 bases, with 11 bases between them. The germline V gene encodes CDR1 LNHDA and CDR2 SQIVND (reference sequence). CDR3 length: 13 amino acids.